These 18 T cell receptor beta chains were sequenced from one sample in a study of blood T cell repertoires in COVID-19. Data came from immunoSEQ multiplex PCR; TCRdb stores just in-frame clones and leaves some out. The table shows around 200,000 clones, with over 80% occurring only once. Source material: peripheral blood. Receptor source: a woman aged 40 to 49 with acute or convalescent COVID-19.

This clone appeared once. The J gene is TRBJ1-5, the V gene TRBV18; D might be TRBD1 (5 bases). The CDR3 length is 15 residues. Germline loops: CDR1 KGHSH, CDR2 LQKENI. V shed 8 bases and J shed 1 base, with 15 bases lying between them. DNA for the CDR3: TGTGCCAGCCAGACCGACAGAAGGAGCAATCAGCCCCAGCATTTT. This translates into CASQTDRRSNQPQHF. The entire variable domain, with the rest obtained from reference TRBV18 and TRBJ1-5, is as follows: NAGVMQNPRHLVRRRGQEARLRCSPMKGHSHVYWYRQLPEEGLKFMVYLQKENIIDESGMPKERFSAEFPKEGPSILRIQQVVRGDSAAYFCASQTDRRSNQPQHFGDGTRLSIL.

CDR3 amino acids: CASSPAGQSSYNSPLHF. DNA for the CDR3: TGTGCCAGCAGCCCGGCCGGACAGAGCTCCTATAATTCACCCCTCCACTTT. The chain employs TRBV5-4 and TRBJ1-6; possibly TRBD1 for D (6 bases). The CDR3 has 17 amino acids. Germline V gives CDR1 SGHNT, CDR2 YYREEE (reference sequence). V gave up 4 bases and J gave up 0 bases, with 14 bases separating them. The variable domain in full, completed from reference TRBV5-4 and TRBJ1-6, reads ETGVTQSPTHLIKTRGQQVTLRCSSQSGHNTVSWYQQALGQGPQFIFQYYREEENGRGNFPPRFSGLQFPNYSSELNVNALELDDSALYLCASSPAGQSSYNSPLHFGNGTRLTVT.

This chain uses TRBV21-1 with TRBJ2-6; the table's D gene call, TRBD1, was not cross checked with the DNA. TRBV21-1 is a known pseudogene. The CDR3 covers 19 residues. The CDR3, as DNA: TGTGCCAGCAGCAAAGCGCTTTATGGCAGGGCCGCTGGGGCCAACGTCCTGACTTTC. This translates into CASSKALYGRAAGANVLTF.

The V and J genes are TRBV18 and TRBJ2-7; a possible D gene is TRBD1 (5 bases). This CDR3 contains 13 residues. V lost 5 bases, J lost 2 bases, and 10 bases lay in between. Germline CDR1 KGHSH, CDR2 LQKENI. The CDR3 DNA follows: TGTGCCAGCTCATCTCGACAGACCTACGAGCAGTACTTC. Protein: CASSSRQTYEQYF.

This clone has only a few counts. The chain recombines TRBV5-1 with TRBJ2-7; 9 positions agree with TRBD2. CDR3 length: 14 residues. Germline CDR1 is SGHRS and CDR2 is YFSETQ. V was clipped by 0 bases and J by 5 bases; unmatched bases: 3. The CDR3 reads CASSLGLAANEQYF. Written as DNA, the CDR3 is TGCGCCAGCAGCTTGGGACTAGCGGCAAACGAGCAGTACTTC.

The chain carries TRBV30 and TRBJ2-7, with 7 bases that match TRBD1. Germline V gene data show CDR1 as GTSNPN and CDR2 as SVGIG (reference sequence). After removal of 2 bases from V and 2 bases from J, the junction contained 15 bases not matched to a gene. The CDR3 extends over 17 amino acids. The CDR3 loop is CAWSPPPGRGWTYEQYF. The CDR3 bases are TGTGCCTGGAGTCCCCCCCCTGGCAGGGGGTGGACCTACGAGCAGTACTTC. Full variable domain (missing parts from reference TRBV30 and TRBJ2-7): SQTIHQWPATLVQPVGSPLSLECTVEGTSNPNLYWYRQAAGRGLQLLFYSVGIGQISSEVPQNLSASRPQDRQFILSSKKLLLSDSGFYLCAWSPPPGRGWTYEQYFGPGTRLTVT.

The chain has TRBV5-1 and TRBJ1-2, with D uncertain. The CDR3 is 13 residues long. The V end lost 2 bases, the J end lost 0 bases, and 5 bases lay between the germline ends. The germline V gene encodes CDR1 SGHRS and CDR2 YFSETQ. The CDR3 nucleotides are TGCGCCAGCAGCTTTCAGGCTAACTATGGCTACACCTTC. Translating gives CASSFQANYGYTF.

The gene calls are TRBV5-1 and TRBJ1-2; no definite D call. Germline-derived CDR1 and CDR2 are SGHRS and YFSETQ. Trimming cost V 0 bases and J 0 bases, with 6 bases left between them. The CDR3 loop spans 14 amino acids. The CDR3 DNA is TGCGCCAGCAGCTTGGAGACACCTAACTATGGCTACACCTTC. Its protein is CASSLETPNYGYTF. Based on the CDR3 plus reference TRBV5-1 and TRBJ1-2, the full variable domain is KAGVTQTPRYLIKTRGQQVTLSCSPISGHRSVSWYQQTPGQGLQFLFEYFSETQRNKGNFPGRFSGRQFSNSRSEMNVSTLELGDSALYLCASSLETPNYGYTFGSGTRLTVV.

This sequence joins TRBV5-1 and TRBJ2-5; 7 bases are shared with TRBD1. Trimming took 5 bases from V and 5 from J; bases not matched to a gene: 6. Germline values: CDR1 SGHRS, CDR2 YFSETQ. The CDR3 consists of 13 residues. Written as DNA, the CDR3 is TGCGCCAGCAGACTACAGGGGTCGGAGACCCAGTACTTC. Translating gives CASRLQGSETQYF.

The V and J genes are TRBV7-8 and TRBJ1-3; maybe TRBD1 (5 bases). The CDR3 sequence is 15 residues long. V lost 5 bases and J 0 bases, leaving 11 bases between the germline ends. Germline CDR1 and CDR2: SGHVS and FQNEAQ. CDR3 sequence (DNA): TGTGCCAGCAGCGTTCAGGGCTTCTCTGGAAACACCATATATTTT. It yields the protein CASSVQGFSGNTIYF.

This clone was detected once. The chain recombines TRBV5-1 with TRBJ1-2; tentatively, D is TRBD1 (6 bases). Germline V gene lookup returns CDR1 SGHRS and CDR2 YFSETQ. The germline V and J ends were trimmed by 4 bases and 4 bases, with 17 bases remaining between them. CDR3 size: 15 residues. The CDR3 here is CASSRGQTLGYGYTF. CDR3 nucleotide sequence: TGCGCCAGCAGCCGCGGACAGACACTAGGCTATGGCTACACCTTC.

The chain is built from TRBV7-2 and TRBJ2-2, with TRBD2 identical over 8 bases. Germline values: CDR1 SGHTA, CDR2 FQGNSA. The CDR3 consists of 19 residues. V lost 5 bases and J lost 5; bases outside the gene matches: 19. The CDR3 loop reads CASSPPRWSGRTRTGELFF. For the CDR3, the DNA is TGTGCCAGCAGCCCCCCCCGCTGGAGCGGGAGAACCAGGACCGGGGAGCTGTTTTTT.

Worth noting for this clone: The same CDR3 is also encoded by other DNA sequences in this sample. V usage is TRBV18 and J usage is TRBJ2-7; 11 nucleotides agree with TRBD1. J gave up 1 base and V 3 bases, and 2 bases lay outside the gene matches. Germline CDR1 is KGHSH and CDR2 is LQKENI. The CDR3 is 15 amino acids. For the CDR3, the DNA is TGTGCCAGCTCACCGGGACAGGGGGGATCCTACGAGCAGTACTTC. Translated, it gives CASSPGQGGSYEQYF.

J is TRBJ1-2 and V is TRBV28; no definite D call. V dropped 3 bases and J dropped 4 bases, with 9 bases sitting between them. Germline CDR1 reads MDHEN; CDR2 reads SYDVKM. The CDR3 runs to 13 residues. CDR3: CASSFGRRYGYTF. The CDR3 region has the DNA TGTGCCAGCAGTTTTGGGCGCCGCTATGGCTACACCTTC.

This chain connects TRBV5-4 to TRBJ2-3; 8 positions agree with TRBD2. CDR3 length: 18 amino acids. V lost 1 base to trimming and J lost 0 bases; unmatched junction nucleotides: 10. Germline assignment: CDR1 SGHNT and CDR2 YYREEE (reference sequence). In nucleotides, the CDR3 is TGTGCCAGCAGCTTGTTGAGACTCCGGGGGGGGAGCACAGATACGCAGTATTTT. Protein sequence: CASSLLRLRGGSTDTQYF.

V is TRBV14 and J is TRBJ2-7; 7 bases are shared with TRBD2. The germline gives CDR1 SGHDN, CDR2 FVKESK. CDR3 size: 15 residues. The ends lost 4 bases at V and 0 bases at J; junction bases unmatched: 6. CDR3 bases: TGTGCCAGCAGCCGGGGGAGGGGCCTCTCCTACGAGCAGTACTTC. It encodes CASSRGRGLSYEQYF.

This chain connects TRBV21-1 to TRBJ1-2; TRBD1, as called in the table, went unchecked against the DNA. TRBV21-1 is designated a pseudogene. This CDR3 spans 14 amino acids. The CDR3 loop is CASSPRDRGGGYTF. CDR3 bases: TGTGCCAGCAGCCCCCGGGACAGGGGAGGGGGCTACACCTTC.

J is TRBJ1-6 and V is TRBV24-1; D may be TRBD1 (5 bases). The V end was cut by 5 bases, the J end by 9 bases, with 19 bases between. This CDR3 is built from 16 residues. Per germline, CDR1 KGHDR and CDR2 SFDVKD. The CDR3 DNA sequence: TGTGCCACCAGTGTCCAGGGAACCCCCGGGGGTTCACCCCTCCACTTT. It specifies CATSVQGTPGGSPLHF.